The source of this T cell receptor beta chain is a study of identical twins. Study observations and caveats: Some out-of-frame alpha sequences were shared by twins, and these showed excess low generation probability.

The CDR3 extends over 13 amino acids. V lost 2 bases, J lost 4 bases, and 9 bases lay in between. Germline V CDR1 and CDR2: DFQATT, SNEGSKA (reference sequence). This clonotype was detected only a few times. No antigen is known for it. In TCRdb, the 5' RACE reads were re-called with MiXCR into one record per CDR3 protein. Of more than 400,000 distinct CDR3 sequences in the sample, 13% to 15% were seen once. These data also featured in a second study, about yellow fever vaccine responses in identical twins. This second report adds: Each twin's T cell response to the vaccine was reported to look partly convergent and partly personalized.

The receptor was isolated from a woman aged 18-29 years in good health. The gene calls are TRBV20-1 and TRBJ1-5, with D tentatively TRBD1 (5 bases). The sample taken for sequencing was CD4+ T cells sorted from blood. This CDR3 reads CSARLQANQPQHF. CDR3 sequence (DNA): TGCAGTGCTAGATTACAGGCAAATCAGCCCCAGCATTTT.